Below are 19 T cell receptor beta chains sequenced from a single sample in a study of OX40 agonist ivuxolimab in advanced cancers. Libraries were prepared by immunoSEQ multiplex PCR; TCRdb keeps only in-frame clonotypes and omits some of them. In the table there are about 88,000 clones, around 83% of which are singletons. Sequences were derived from CD4+ or CD8+ T cells sorted from blood, sampled in a trial of the OX40 agonist ivuxolimab. Source of these receptors: an adult with an advanced solid tumor such as melanoma, head and neck, liver or kidney cancer.

The rearrangement joins TRBV28 to TRBJ1-6; D may be TRBD1 (5 bases). V was shortened by 3 bases and J by 9 bases, with 6 bases between the two germline ends. There are 12 residues in the CDR3. From germline, CDR1 is MDHEN and CDR2 SYDVKM. CDR3 loop: CASSFQGSPLHF. CDR3 bases: TGTGCCAGCAGTTTTCAGGGTTCACCCCTCCACTTT.

The rearrangement links TRBV5-1 to TRBJ2-5; TRBD1 might be the D (6 bases). The CDR3 spans 13 residues. The V end lost 5 bases, the J end lost 1 base, and 9 bases lay between the germline ends. Per germline, CDR1 SGHRS and CDR2 YFSETQ. The CDR3 nucleotides are TGCGCCAGCAGTGGACAGTTCCAAGAGACCCAGTACTTC. It is translated as CASSGQFQETQYF.

This chain connects TRBV30 to TRBJ2-7; D remains unclear. V lost 0 bases to trimming and J lost 4 bases, with 10 bases between them. The CDR3 is 13 residues long. Germline V lookup: CDR1 GTSNPN, CDR2 SVGIG (reference sequence). DNA of the CDR3: TGTGCCTGGAGTGTCGGCCTACAATACGAGCAGTACTTC. This gives the protein CAWSVGLQYEQYF.

The chain employs TRBV5-1 and TRBJ1-1; unclear D gene. Germline CDR1 and CDR2: SGHRS and YFSETQ. Trimming left V 4 bases short and J 4 bases short, with 11 bases between. The CDR3 loop spans 13 amino acids. CDR3 coding DNA: TGCGCCAGCAGCCTTCAGTGGGGCACTGAAGCTTTCTTT. It yields the protein CASSLQWGTEAFF.

V gene TRBV5-1 combines with J gene TRBJ1-4; the D gene is possibly TRBD1 (6 bases). Germline CDR1 and CDR2: SGHRS and YFSETQ. This CDR3 region has 15 residues. Trimming left V 3 bases short and J 5 bases short, with 14 bases between. The CDR3 coding sequence is TGCGCCAGCAGCTCAAAGGGGGTCCCAAATGAAAAACTGTTTTTT. Protein: CASSSKGVPNEKLFF.

With regard to this clone: Other DNA sequences from this sample encode an identical CDR3 as well. The genes are TRBV28 and TRBJ1-4; perhaps TRBD1 as D (5 bases). V dropped 3 bases and J dropped 6 bases, with 11 bases sitting between them. Germline V lookup: CDR1 MDHEN, CDR2 SYDVKM. CDR3 length: 14 amino acids. CDR3 nucleotide sequence: TGTGCCAGCAGTTTTTCCGGGGGATATGAAAAACTGTTTTTT. Amino acids: CASSFSGGYEKLFF.

This chain links TRBV28 with TRBJ2-3, with unresolved D. V gave up 5 bases and J gave up 7 bases, with 7 bases separating them. The CDR3 covers 11 residues. The germline V gene has CDR1 MDHEN and CDR2 SYDVKM. CDR3 region: CASSQINTQYF. In DNA form, the CDR3 reads TGTGCCAGCAGTCAGATTAATACGCAGTATTTT.

This chain links TRBV28 with TRBJ2-7, with a tentative D call TRBD1 (7 bases). The V end lost 6 bases, the J end lost 4 bases, and 16 bases lay between the germline ends. Per germline, CDR1 MDHEN and CDR2 SYDVKM. The CDR3 spans 14 residues. The CDR3 reads CASSSYRGLYEQYV. The CDR3 DNA sequence: TGTGCCAGCAGCAGCTACAGGGGACTGTACGAGCAGTACGTC.

This chain connects TRBV5-6 to TRBJ1-2, with 9 bases identical to TRBD1. Germline V gene data show CDR1 as SGHDT and CDR2 as YYEEEE. The CDR3 covers 15 residues. The trim removed 0 bases at V and 5 bases at J, leaving 5 bases unmatched. The CDR3 DNA reads TGTGCCAGCAGCTTGGTGGGACAGGGCCGATATGGCTACACCTTC. Protein sequence: CASSLVGQGRYGYTF. The full variable domain, its missing parts supplied by reference TRBV5-6 and TRBJ1-2, is DAGVTQSPTHLIKTRGQQVTLRCSPKSGHDTVSWYQQALGQGPQFIFQYYEEEERQRGNFPDRFSGHQFPNYSSELNVNALLLGDSALYLCASSLVGQGRYGYTFGSGTRLTVV.

The chain employs TRBV10-2 and TRBJ1-1; 8 bases agree with TRBD1. CDR1 and CDR2 from the germline V gene are WSHSY and SAAADI. Trimming at V came to 6 bases and at J to 3 bases, leaving 9 bases not matched to a gene. The CDR3 sequence is 15 residues long. Here the CDR3 DNA reads TGCGCCAGCAGCGAACAGACAGGGGAGGACACTGAAGCTTTCTTT. Encoded protein: CASSEQTGEDTEAFF.

The J gene is TRBJ2-1, the V gene TRBV21-1. TRBV21-1 is a pseudogene segment. The CDR3 covers 14 residues. The CDR3 sequence is CASSKVRAYNEQFF. DNA of the CDR3: TGTGCCAGCAGCAAAGTTAGGGCTTACAATGAGCAGTTCTTC.

This clone was recorded only once. The chain joins TRBV5-4 to TRBJ2-1; 8 nucleotides match TRBD1. V was pared by 3 bases and J by 13 bases, with 12 bases of the junction left unmatched. The CDR3 spans 14 residues. Germline CDR1 reads SGHNT; CDR2 reads YYREEE (reference sequence). The CDR3 loop is CASSWSSDRGEQFF. The DNA for the CDR3 is TGTGCCAGCAGCTGGTCATCCGACAGGGGTGAACAGTTCTTC.

The V and J genes are TRBV4-2 and TRBJ1-5; D is unresolved. The CDR3 spans 18 residues. CDR1 is LGHNA, CDR2 YNFKEQ, per germline. Deletions cut 0 bases from V and 0 bases from J, with 15 bases between. CDR3 DNA: TGTGCCAGCAGCCAAGATGGGCATGACCCCCTTAGCAATCAGCCCCAGCATTTT. Its translation is CASSQDGHDPLSNQPQHF.

This clone was seen only once. The rearrangement links TRBV5-1 to TRBJ2-1; D is ambiguous. This CDR3 region has 12 residues. CDR1 is SGHRS and CDR2 is YFSETQ in the germline V gene. Trimming stripped 4 bases from V and 3 bases from J, with 5 bases between. The CDR3 DNA is TGCGCCAGCAGCCTTAACTACAATGAGCAGTTCTTC. It codes for CASSLNYNEQFF.

This clone has more than one count but fewer than ten. V and J are TRBV7-3 and TRBJ1-6, with D possibly being TRBD1 (5 bases). V gave up 2 bases and J gave up 5 bases, with 7 bases separating them. This CDR3 has 14 residues. Germline V gene data show CDR1 as SGHTA and CDR2 as FQGTGA. The CDR3 is CASSLGAHNSPLHF. As DNA, the CDR3 is TGTGCCAGCAGCTTAGGGGCGCATAATTCACCCCTCCACTTT.

This rearrangement joins TRBV19 to TRBJ1-5, with a weak D call TRBD1 (6 bases). The germline V gene has CDR1 LNHDA and CDR2 SQIVND (reference sequence). The V and J ends lost 1 base and 9 bases respectively, with 13 bases between them. The CDR3 runs 14 residues. CDR3 nucleotide sequence: TGTGCCAGTAGTATAGGGACAGTCCTCGGGCCCCAGCATTTT. This gives the protein CASSIGTVLGPQHF.

The chain combines TRBV4-3 with TRBJ2-1, with 7 bases lining up with TRBD2. Unmatched junction bases numbered 13, after V lost 8 bases and J lost 6 bases. CDR3 length: 15 amino acids. The germline gives CDR1 LGHNA, CDR2 YSLEER. In nucleotides, the CDR3 is TGCGCCAGCGCGATCCGTATCGGCGGGGGCAATGAGCAGTTCTTC. Its protein is CASAIRIGGGNEQFF.

J is TRBJ2-7 and V is TRBV7-2; the D is unclear. Germline V gene sequence: CDR1 SGHTA, CDR2 FQGNSA. Trimming took off 2 bases at V and 1 base at J, with 12 bases between the two ends. The CDR3 loop spans 15 amino acids. The CDR3 protein is CASSLSKAPSYEQYF. The CDR3 DNA reads as TGTGCCAGCAGCTTATCCAAGGCACCGTCCTACGAGCAGTACTTC.

The chain links TRBV5-1 to TRBJ2-3, with 16 bases matching TRBD2. V lost 4 bases and J lost 2; bases outside the gene matches: 4. The CDR3 is 17 amino acids. Germline V gene data show CDR1 as SGHRS and CDR2 as YFSETQ. Here the CDR3 DNA reads TGCGCCAGCAGCCCGGGACTAGCGGGGGGGTACACAGATACGCAGTATTTT. Amino acids: CASSPGLAGGYTDTQYF.